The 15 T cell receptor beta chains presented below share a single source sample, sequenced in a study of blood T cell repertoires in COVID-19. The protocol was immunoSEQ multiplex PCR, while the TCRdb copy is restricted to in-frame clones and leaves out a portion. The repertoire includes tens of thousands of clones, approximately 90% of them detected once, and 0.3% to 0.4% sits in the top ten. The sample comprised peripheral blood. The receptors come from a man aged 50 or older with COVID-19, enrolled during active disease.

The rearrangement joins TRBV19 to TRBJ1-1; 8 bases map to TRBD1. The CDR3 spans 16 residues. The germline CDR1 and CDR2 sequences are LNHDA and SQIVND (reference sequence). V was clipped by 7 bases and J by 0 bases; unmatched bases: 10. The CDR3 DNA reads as TGTGCCAGTAAATTAGGCAGGGGGCTCATGAACACTGAAGCTTTCTTT. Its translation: CASKLGRGLMNTEAFF. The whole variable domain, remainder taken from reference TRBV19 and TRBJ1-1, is DGGITQSPKYLFRKEGQNVTLSCEQNLNHDAMYWYRQDPGQGLRLIYYSQIVNDFQKGDIAEGYSVSREKKESFPLTVTSAQKNPTAFYLCASKLGRGLMNTEAFFGQGTRLTVV.

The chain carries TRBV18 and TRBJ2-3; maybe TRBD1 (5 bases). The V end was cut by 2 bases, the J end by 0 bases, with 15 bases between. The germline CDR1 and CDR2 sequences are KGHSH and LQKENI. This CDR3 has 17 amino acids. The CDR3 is CASSPATRADSTDTQYF. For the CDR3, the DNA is TGTGCCAGCTCACCAGCCACCAGGGCGGATAGCACAGATACGCAGTATTTT.

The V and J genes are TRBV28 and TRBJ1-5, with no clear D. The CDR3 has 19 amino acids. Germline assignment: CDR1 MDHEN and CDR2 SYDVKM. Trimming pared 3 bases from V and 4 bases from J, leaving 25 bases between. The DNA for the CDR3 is TGTGCCAGCAGTTTTCGAGGACTGGGCGTCCGGGCCCAAAATCAGCCCCAGCATTTT. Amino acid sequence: CASSFRGLGVRAQNQPQHF.

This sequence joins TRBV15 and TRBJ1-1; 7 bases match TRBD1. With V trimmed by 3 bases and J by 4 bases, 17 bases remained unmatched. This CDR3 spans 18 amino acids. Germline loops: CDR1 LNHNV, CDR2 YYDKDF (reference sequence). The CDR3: CATSSPRGRGFDSTEAFF. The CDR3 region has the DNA TGTGCCACCAGCAGTCCACGGGGCAGGGGGTTTGACTCCACTGAAGCTTTCTTT.

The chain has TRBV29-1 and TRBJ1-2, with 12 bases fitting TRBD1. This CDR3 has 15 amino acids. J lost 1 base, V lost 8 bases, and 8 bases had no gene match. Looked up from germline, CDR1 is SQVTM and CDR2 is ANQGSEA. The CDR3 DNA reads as TGCAGCACCCGGGACAGGGGGCCTAATAACTATGGCTACACCTTC. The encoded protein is CSTRDRGPNNYGYTF.

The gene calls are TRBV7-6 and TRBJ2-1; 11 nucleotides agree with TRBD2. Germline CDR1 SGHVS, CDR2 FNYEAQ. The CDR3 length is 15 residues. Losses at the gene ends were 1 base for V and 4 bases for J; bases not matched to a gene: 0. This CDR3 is CASSLGLAGYNEQFF. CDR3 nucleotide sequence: TGTGCCAGCAGCTTAGGACTAGCGGGGTACAATGAGCAGTTCTTC.

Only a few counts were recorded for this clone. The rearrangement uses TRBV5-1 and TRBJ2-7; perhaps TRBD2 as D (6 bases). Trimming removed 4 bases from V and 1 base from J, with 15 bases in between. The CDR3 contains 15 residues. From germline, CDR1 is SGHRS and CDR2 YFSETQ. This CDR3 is CASSTMGTGSYEQYF. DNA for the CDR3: TGCGCCAGCAGCACCATGGGGACTGGATCCTACGAGCAGTACTTC. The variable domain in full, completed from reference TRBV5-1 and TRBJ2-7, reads KAGVTQTPRYLIKTRGQQVTLSCSPISGHRSVSWYQQTPGQGLQFLFEYFSETQRNKGNFPGRFSGRQFSNSRSEMNVSTLELGDSALYLCASSTMGTGSYEQYFGPGTRLTVT.

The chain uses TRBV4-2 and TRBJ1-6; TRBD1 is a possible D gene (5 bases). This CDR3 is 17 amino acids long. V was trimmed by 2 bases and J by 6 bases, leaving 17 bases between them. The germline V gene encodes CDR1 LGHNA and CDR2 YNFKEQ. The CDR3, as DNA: TGTGCCAGCAGCCAACAAGGGGTGGGCAGGGCTAATTCACCCCTCCACTTT. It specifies CASSQQGVGRANSPLHF.

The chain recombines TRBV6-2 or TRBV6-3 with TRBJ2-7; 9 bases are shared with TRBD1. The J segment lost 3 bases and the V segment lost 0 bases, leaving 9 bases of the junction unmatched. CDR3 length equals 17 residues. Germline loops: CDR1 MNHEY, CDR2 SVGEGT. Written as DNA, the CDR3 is TGTGCCAGCAGTTACTCCTCAGAAACAGGGGGCGGCTACGAGCAGTACTTC. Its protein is CASSYSSETGGGYEQYF.

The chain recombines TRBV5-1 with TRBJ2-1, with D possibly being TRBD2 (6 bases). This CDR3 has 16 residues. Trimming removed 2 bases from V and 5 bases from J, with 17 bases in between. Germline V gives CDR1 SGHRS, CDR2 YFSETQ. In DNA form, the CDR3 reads TGCGCCAGCAGCTTATATTCGGAGGGAGCCAACAATGAGCAGTTCTTC. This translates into CASSLYSEGANNEQFF.

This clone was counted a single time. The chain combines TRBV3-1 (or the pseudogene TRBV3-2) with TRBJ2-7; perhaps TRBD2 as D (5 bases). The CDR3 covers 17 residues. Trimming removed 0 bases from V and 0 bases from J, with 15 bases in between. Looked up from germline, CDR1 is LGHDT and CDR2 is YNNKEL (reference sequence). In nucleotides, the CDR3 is TGTGCCAGCAGCCAAGATTCAGTGACTACGGCCTCCTACGAGCAGTACTTC. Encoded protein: CASSQDSVTTASYEQYF.

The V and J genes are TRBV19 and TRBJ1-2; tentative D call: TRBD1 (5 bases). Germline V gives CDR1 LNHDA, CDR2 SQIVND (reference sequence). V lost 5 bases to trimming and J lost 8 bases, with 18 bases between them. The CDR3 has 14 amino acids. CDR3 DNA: TGTGCCAGTAGTCCGAGAAGGGGCCTGGGCGGCTACACCTTC. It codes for CASSPRRGLGGYTF.

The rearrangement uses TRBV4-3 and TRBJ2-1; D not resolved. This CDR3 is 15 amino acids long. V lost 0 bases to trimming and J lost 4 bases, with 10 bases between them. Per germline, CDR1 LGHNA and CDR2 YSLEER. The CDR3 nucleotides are TGCGCCAGCAGCCAAGATCGGGTACCTTACAATGAGCAGTTCTTC. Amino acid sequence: CASSQDRVPYNEQFF.

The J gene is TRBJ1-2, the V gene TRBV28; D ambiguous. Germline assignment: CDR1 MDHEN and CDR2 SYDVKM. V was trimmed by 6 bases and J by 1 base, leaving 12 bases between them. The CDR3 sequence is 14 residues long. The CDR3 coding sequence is TGTGCCAGCAGCACTTACTCCGGTAACTATGGCTACACCTTC. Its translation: CASSTYSGNYGYTF.

The CDR3 spells CASSFRVGYGYTF. The CDR3 DNA is TGCGCCAGCAGCTTCAGGGTTGGCTATGGCTACACCTTC. The chain is built from TRBV5-1 and TRBJ1-2; D might be TRBD1 (5 bases). This CDR3 comprises 13 residues. With 2 bases removed from V and 4 bases from J, the gap between germline ends came to 9 bases. Germline V gene sequence: CDR1 SGHRS, CDR2 YFSETQ.